This TCR beta chain was obtained from a study of regulatory T cells in long-lasting Graves disease. This clonotype was counted many times. Time point noted: newly diagnosed GD, antithyroid drugs for less than 3 months. The authors made the TCR library using RNA they extracted from PBMCs. Assembly of TCR beta libraries relied on iRepertoire HTBI primers together with Arm-PCR of CDR3 regions. From the multiplex PCR reads, TCRdb called clonotypes with MiXCR, one entry per CDR3 protein. The sample contains some 330,000 distinct CDR3 sequences, over 9.5% of which appear only once. Germline values: CDR1 KGHDR, CDR2 SFDVKD. V shed 4 bases and J 3 bases; nucleotides not matched to a gene: 5. The CDR3 runs 15 residues. This sample was also put to use in a study of T cells in Graves' hyperthyroidism and ophthalmopathy.

The sample consisted of peripheral blood mononuclear cells (PBMCs), taken at new diagnosis, from a patient treated with antithyroid drugs. This clonotype was sampled from a woman aged 18-29 years with Graves disease. The chain joins TRBV24-1 to TRBJ2-7; 10 positions agree with TRBD1. The CDR3 DNA sequence: TGTGCCACCAGTGACTCCGGGACAGGGGACTACGAGCAGTACTTC. This translates into CATSDSGTGDYEQYF.